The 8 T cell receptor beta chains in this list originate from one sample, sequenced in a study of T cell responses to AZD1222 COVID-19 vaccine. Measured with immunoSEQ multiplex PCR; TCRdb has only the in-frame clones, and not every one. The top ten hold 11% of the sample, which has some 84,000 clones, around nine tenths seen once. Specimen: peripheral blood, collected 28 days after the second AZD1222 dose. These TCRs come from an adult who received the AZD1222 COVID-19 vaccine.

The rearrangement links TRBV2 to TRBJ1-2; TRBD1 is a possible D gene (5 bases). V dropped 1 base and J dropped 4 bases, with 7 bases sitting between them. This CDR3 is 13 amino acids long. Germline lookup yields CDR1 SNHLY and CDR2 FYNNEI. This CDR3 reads CASSEGTLYGYTF. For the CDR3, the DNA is TGTGCCAGCAGTGAAGGGACACTCTATGGCTACACCTTC.

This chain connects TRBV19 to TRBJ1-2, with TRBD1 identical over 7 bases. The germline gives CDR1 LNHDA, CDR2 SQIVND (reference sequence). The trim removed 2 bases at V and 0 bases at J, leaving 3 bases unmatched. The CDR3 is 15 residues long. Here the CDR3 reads CASSITGATNYGYTF. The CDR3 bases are TGTGCCAGTAGTATAACAGGGGCGACTAACTATGGCTACACCTTC. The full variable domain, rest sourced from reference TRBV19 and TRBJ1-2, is DGGITQSPKYLFRKEGQNVTLSCEQNLNHDAMYWYRQDPGQGLRLIYYSQIVNDFQKGDIAEGYSVSREKKESFPLTVTSAQKNPTAFYLCASSITGATNYGYTFGSGTRLTVV.

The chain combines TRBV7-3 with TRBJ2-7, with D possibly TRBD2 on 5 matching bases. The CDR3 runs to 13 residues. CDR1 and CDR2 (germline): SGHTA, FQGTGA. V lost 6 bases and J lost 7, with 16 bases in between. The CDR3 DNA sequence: TGTGCCAGCAGGACCGAGGATGGCGGGGAGCAGTACTTC. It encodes CASRTEDGGEQYF.

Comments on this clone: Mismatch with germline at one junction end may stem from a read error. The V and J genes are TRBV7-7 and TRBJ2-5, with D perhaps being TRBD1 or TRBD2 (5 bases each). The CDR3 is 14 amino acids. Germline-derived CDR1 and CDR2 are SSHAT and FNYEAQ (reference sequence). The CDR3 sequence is CASSLAPGPETQYF. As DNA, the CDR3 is TGTGCTAGCAGCTTAGCACCGGGGCCAGAGACCCAGTACTTC.

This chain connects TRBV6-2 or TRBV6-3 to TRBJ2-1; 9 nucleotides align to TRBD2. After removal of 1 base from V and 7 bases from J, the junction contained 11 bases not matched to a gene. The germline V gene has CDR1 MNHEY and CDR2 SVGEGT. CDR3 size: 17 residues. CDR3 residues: CASSYYGLAPPENEQFF. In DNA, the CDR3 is TGTGCCAGCAGTTACTACGGACTAGCGCCACCTGAAAATGAGCAGTTCTTC.

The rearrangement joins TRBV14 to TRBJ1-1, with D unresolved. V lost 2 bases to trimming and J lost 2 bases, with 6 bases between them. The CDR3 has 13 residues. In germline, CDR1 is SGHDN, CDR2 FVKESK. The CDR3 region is CASSQRANTEAFF. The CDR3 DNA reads TGTGCCAGCAGCCAAAGGGCCAACACTGAAGCTTTCTTT.

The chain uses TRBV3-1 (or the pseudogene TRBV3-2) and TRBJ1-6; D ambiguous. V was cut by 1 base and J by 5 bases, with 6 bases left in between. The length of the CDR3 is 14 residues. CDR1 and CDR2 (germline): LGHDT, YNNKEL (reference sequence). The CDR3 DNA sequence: TGTGCCAGCAGCCAAGGGACCAATAATTCACCCCTCCACTTT. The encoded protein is CASSQGTNNSPLHF.

CDR3 in amino acids: CASSSQRIPLDEQFF. The CDR3 nucleotides read TGTGCCAGCAGTTCCCAGCGAATCCCACTAGATGAGCAGTTCTTC. This chain uses TRBV6-5 with TRBJ2-1; D possibly corresponds to TRBD2 (5 bases). V shed 4 bases and J shed 8 bases, with 18 bases lying between them. CDR3 size: 15 residues. Germline V gene sequence: CDR1 MNHEY, CDR2 SVGAGI.